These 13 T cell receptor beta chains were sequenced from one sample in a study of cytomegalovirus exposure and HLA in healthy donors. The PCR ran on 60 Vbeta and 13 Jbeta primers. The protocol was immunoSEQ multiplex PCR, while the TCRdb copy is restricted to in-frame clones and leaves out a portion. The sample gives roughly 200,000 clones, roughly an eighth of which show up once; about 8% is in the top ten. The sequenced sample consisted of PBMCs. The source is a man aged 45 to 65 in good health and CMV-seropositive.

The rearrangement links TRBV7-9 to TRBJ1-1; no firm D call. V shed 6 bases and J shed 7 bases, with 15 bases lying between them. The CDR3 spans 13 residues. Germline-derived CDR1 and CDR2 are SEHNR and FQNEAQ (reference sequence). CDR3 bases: TGTGCCAGCAGTACAAGGGAGGCCATTGAAGCTTTCTTT. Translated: CASSTREAIEAFF.

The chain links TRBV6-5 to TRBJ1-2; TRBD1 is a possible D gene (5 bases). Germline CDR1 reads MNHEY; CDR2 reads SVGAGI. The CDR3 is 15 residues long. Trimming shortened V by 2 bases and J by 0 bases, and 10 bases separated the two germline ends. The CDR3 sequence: CASSYRGTTNYGYTF. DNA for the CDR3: TGTGCCAGCAGTTACAGGGGCACAACTAACTATGGCTACACCTTC.

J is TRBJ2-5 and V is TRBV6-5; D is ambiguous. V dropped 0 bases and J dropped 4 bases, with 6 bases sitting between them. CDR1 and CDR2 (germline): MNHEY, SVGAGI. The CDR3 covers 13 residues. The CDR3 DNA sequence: TGTGCCAGCAGTTACTCCACTCCAGAGACCCAGTACTTC. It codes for CASSYSTPETQYF.

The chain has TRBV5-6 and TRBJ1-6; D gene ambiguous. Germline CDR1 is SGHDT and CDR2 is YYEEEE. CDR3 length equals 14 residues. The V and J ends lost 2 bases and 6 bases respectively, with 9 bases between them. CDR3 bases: TGTGCCAGCAGCTTTTGGCTGCCTAATTCACCCCTCCACTTT. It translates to CASSFWLPNSPLHF.

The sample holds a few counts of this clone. The CDR3 nucleotides read TGTGCCAGCAGCCGCGGGACCACATTAAGAAACACTGAAGCTTTCTTT. Residues: CASSRGTTLRNTEAFF. The chain joins TRBV5-8 to TRBJ1-1, with a possible D match to TRBD1 (5 bases). With 4 bases removed from V and 2 bases from J, the gap between germline ends came to 18 bases. Germline V gene lookup returns CDR1 SGHTS and CDR2 YDEGEE. This CDR3 spans 16 amino acids.

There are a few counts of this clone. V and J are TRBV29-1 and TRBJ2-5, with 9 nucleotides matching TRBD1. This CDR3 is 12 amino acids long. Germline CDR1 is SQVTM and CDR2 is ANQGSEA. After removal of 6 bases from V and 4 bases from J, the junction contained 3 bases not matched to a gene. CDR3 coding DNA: TGCAGCGTGGTGGGACAGGGAGAGACCCAGTACTTC. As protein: CSVVGQGETQYF.

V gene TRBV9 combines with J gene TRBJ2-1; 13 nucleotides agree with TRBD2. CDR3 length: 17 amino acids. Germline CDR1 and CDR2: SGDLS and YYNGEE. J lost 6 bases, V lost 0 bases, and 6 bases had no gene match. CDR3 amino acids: CASSVGLRLAGGNEQFF. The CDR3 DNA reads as TGTGCCAGCAGCGTAGGTCTGAGACTAGCGGGGGGCAATGAGCAGTTCTTC.

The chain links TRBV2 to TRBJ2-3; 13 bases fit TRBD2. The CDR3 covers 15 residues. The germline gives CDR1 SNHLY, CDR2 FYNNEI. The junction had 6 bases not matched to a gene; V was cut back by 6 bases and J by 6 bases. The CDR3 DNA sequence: TGTGCCAGCAGGAGACTAGCGGGGGGATGGGATACGCAGTATTTT. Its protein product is CASRRLAGGWDTQYF.

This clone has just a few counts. The DNA of the CDR3 is TGCGCCAGCAGCCAACGACAGGGGCCGGCAGAGACCCAGTACTTC. Protein sequence: CASSQRQGPAETQYF. The chain joins TRBV4-1 to TRBJ2-5, with TRBD1 matching 8 bases. The CDR3 runs to 15 residues. Germline V gene lookup returns CDR1 MGHRA and CDR2 YSYEKL. V lost 2 bases and J lost 4; bases outside the gene matches: 6.

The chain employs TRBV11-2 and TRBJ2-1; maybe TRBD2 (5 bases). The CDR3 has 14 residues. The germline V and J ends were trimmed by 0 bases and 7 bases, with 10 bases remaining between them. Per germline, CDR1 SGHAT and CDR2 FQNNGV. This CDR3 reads CASSLDRTSNEQFF. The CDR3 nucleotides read TGTGCCAGCAGCTTAGATAGGACTTCGAATGAGCAGTTCTTC.

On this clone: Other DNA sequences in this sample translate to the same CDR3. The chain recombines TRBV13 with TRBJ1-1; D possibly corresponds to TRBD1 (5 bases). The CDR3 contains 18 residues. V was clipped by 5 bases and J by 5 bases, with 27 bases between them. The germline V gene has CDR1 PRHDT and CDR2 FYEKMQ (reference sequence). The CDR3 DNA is TGTGCCAGCAGCACCGAGTCAGATTCCGCAGGGTGGGGTACTGAAGCTTTCTTT. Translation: CASSTESDSAGWGTEAFF. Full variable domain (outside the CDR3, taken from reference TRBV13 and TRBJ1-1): AAGVIQSPRHLIKEKRETATLKCYPIPRHDTVYWYQQGPGQDPQFLISFYEKMQSDKGSIPDRFSAQQFSDYHSELNMSSLELGDSALYFCASSTESDSAGWGTEAFFGQGTRLTVV.

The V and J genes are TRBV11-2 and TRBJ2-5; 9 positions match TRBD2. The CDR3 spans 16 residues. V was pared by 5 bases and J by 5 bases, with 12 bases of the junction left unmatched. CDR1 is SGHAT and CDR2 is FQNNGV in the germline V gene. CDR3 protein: CASSRDPAGGAETQYF. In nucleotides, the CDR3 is TGTGCCAGCAGCCGAGATCCAGCGGGGGGCGCGGAGACCCAGTACTTC.

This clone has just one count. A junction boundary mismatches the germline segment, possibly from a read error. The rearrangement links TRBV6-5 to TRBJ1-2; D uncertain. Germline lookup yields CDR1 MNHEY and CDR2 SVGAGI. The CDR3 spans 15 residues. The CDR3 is CASSYSMGAKYGYTF. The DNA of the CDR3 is TGTGCCAGCAGTTACTCGATGGGAGCTAAATATGGCTACACCTTC.